The TCR beta chain described here comes from a study of cytomegalovirus exposure and HLA in healthy donors. Study summary: Across almost 400 genotyped donors, about 80% landed in the Caucasian-associated ancestry cluster. Overall study results and limits: Among TCR beta chains, those listed as cytomegalovirus-associated numbered about 160. In a later analysis, most CMV-associated TCR beta chains appeared HLA-restricted.

PCR primers comprised 60 Vbeta and 13 Jbeta primers. The protocol was immunoSEQ multiplex PCR, while the TCRdb copy is restricted to in-frame clones and leaves out a portion. The data contain about 160,000 clones, 70% to 80% of them seen just once; the ten biggest clones take up around 1%. Trimming shortened V by 1 base and J by 5 bases, and 9 bases separated the two germline ends. Per germline, CDR1 MNHNS and CDR2 SASEGT. CDR3 length: 14 amino acids. About this clone: Its matching antigen is unknown.

This clonotype was sampled from a woman aged 40 to 55 in good health and CMV-seronegative. The sequenced material came from PBMCs. This chain links TRBV6-1 with TRBJ1-3; possible D gene TRBD1, 6 bases. The CDR3, as DNA: TGTGCCAGCAGTGAAGGGACAGTTCGAAACACCATATATTTT. Translated, it gives CASSEGTVRNTIYF.